This T cell receptor beta chain was sequenced for a study of blood T cell repertoires in COVID-19. V gave up 2 bases and J gave up 6 bases, with 9 bases separating them. Germline-derived CDR1 and CDR2 are SGHRS and YFSETQ. The CDR3 is 13 residues long. Original methodology: How many nucleated cells were present was estimated from reference gene primer amplification. Here immunoSEQ multiplex PCR was the method, and the copy in TCRdb shows in-frame clones only, minus some. For V, J and clone size, that table is used; D and trimming come from the DNA. The sample lists 310,000 or so clones, 86% seen once, with around 1.5% in the top ten.

This TCR came from a woman in her 50s with acute or convalescent COVID-19. The chain couples TRBV5-1 to TRBJ1-5; D might be TRBD1 (6 bases). The sample consisted of peripheral blood. DNA of the CDR3: TGCGCCAGCAGCTTTGCAGGGGCTCAGCCCCAGCATTTT. Its protein product is CASSFAGAQPQHF.